This T cell receptor (beta chain) came from a study of molecular identifiers for immune sequencing clone quantification. A single count supports this clonotype. TCRdb analysed the PCR reads with MiXCR anew, one entry per CDR3 protein. The sample holds over 550,000 distinct CDR3 sequences, around 25% seen once. The authors gated naive CD8 T cells as CD8+CD4-CCR7+CD45RA+ for sorting. Source material: naive CD8+ T cells from blood, with Jurkat cell RNA spiked in. Stated subset: FACS-sorted CD8+CD4-CCR7+CD45RA+ naive T cells. The receptor was isolated from a human donor in good health. Some libraries in this study had Jurkat cell RNA spiked in.

Here the CDR3 DNA reads TGTGCCAGCAGCGATGGAGACGGCAGTAACACCATATATTTT. Translating gives CASSDGDGSNTIYF. The chain uses TRBV9 and TRBJ1-3; unclear D gene. From germline, CDR1 is SGDLS and CDR2 YYNGEE. Trimming removed 3 bases at V and 7 bases at J, with 14 bases between. This CDR3 has 14 amino acids.